Each of the 9 T cell receptor beta chains below was sequenced from the same sample in a study of cytomegalovirus exposure and HLA in healthy donors. 13 Jbeta primers and 60 Vbeta primers were used for the PCR. Profiled with immunoSEQ multiplex PCR; TCRdb holds only in-frame clones, not every one. Found here are some 110,000 clones, roughly 9.9% of them singletons; the top ten hold 3%. Sequences were obtained from PBMCs. The receptors were sampled from a man aged 25 to 40 in good health and CMV-seronegative.

The V call is TRBV4-1, the J call TRBJ1-1, with 7 nucleotides matching TRBD1. Germline V gene sequence: CDR1 MGHRA, CDR2 YSYEKL. The V gene end was trimmed by 1 base and the J gene end by 6 bases; junction bases not matched to a gene: 11. The CDR3 runs to 16 residues. The CDR3 nucleotides read TGCGCCAGCAGCCAAGTAGGGACCAGGGGGTCGTCTGAAGCTTTCTTT. Amino acids: CASSQVGTRGSSEAFF.

This clone was observed a few times. J is TRBJ2-3 and V is TRBV13, with 10 bases identical to TRBD2. CDR3 length: 18 amino acids. Germline loops: CDR1 PRHDT, CDR2 FYEKMQ (reference sequence). V was clipped by 6 bases and J by 4 bases; unmatched bases: 16. CDR3 sequence reads: CASSGVAGSSGRSDTQYF. CDR3 nucleotides: TGTGCCAGCAGTGGCGTGGCTGGGTCTAGCGGGAGATCAGATACGCAGTATTTT.

This clone has more than one count but fewer than ten. The chain recombines TRBV7-2 with TRBJ2-4; a weak D match, TRBD2 (6 bases). V lost 4 bases and J 3 bases, leaving 16 bases between the germline ends. CDR1 and CDR2 from the germline V gene are SGHTA and FQGNSA. The CDR3 is 16 residues long. The CDR3 bases are TGTGCCAGCAGCTCGCGGGTAGGGGAGGACAAAAACATTCAGTACTTC. This translates into CASSSRVGEDKNIQYF.

The chain links TRBV5-6 to TRBJ2-5, with D possibly TRBD2 on 5 matching bases. Deletions cut 0 bases from V and 5 bases from J, with 8 bases between. The CDR3 is 13 amino acids. Germline assignment: CDR1 SGHDT and CDR2 YYEEEE. DNA for the CDR3: TGTGCCAGCAGCTTGGTGGCTAGCGAGACCCAGTACTTC. It codes for CASSLVASETQYF.

The chain combines TRBV5-6 with TRBJ2-6, with no clear D. V was pared by 0 bases and J by 0 bases, with 4 bases between. CDR1 and CDR2 from the germline V gene are SGHDT and YYEEEE. This CDR3 comprises 15 residues. The DNA for the CDR3 is TGTGCCAGCAGCTTGGATAGCTCTGGGGCCAACGTCCTGACTTTC. As protein: CASSLDSSGANVLTF.

This chain links TRBV29-1 with TRBJ2-2, with D possibly being TRBD1 (6 bases). Germline CDR1 SQVTM, CDR2 ANQGSEA. The V end lost 4 bases, the J end lost 8 bases, and 11 bases lay between the germline ends. The CDR3 length is 12 residues. The chain's CDR3 is CSVARGSGELFF. The CDR3 region has the DNA TGCAGCGTTGCGAGGGGGTCGGGGGAGCTGTTTTTT.

Comment on this clone: The sample carries other DNA sequences with the same CDR3. V usage is TRBV30 and J usage is TRBJ2-1; a possible D gene is TRBD2 (6 bases). With 5 bases removed from V and 4 bases from J, the gap between germline ends came to 15 bases. CDR3 size: 14 residues. Per germline, CDR1 GTSNPN and CDR2 SVGIG (reference sequence). This chain's CDR3 is CAWGKRATYNEQFF. CDR3 bases: TGTGCCTGGGGGAAGCGGGCTACATACAATGAGCAGTTCTTC.

V usage is TRBV14 and J usage is TRBJ2-7; D ambiguous. The length of the CDR3 is 14 residues. CDR1 is SGHDN, CDR2 FVKESK, per germline. V was clipped by 0 bases and J by 6 bases, with 12 bases between them. CDR3 region: CASSQDWALAEQYF. DNA for the CDR3: TGTGCCAGCAGCCAAGATTGGGCCTTGGCCGAGCAGTACTTC.

V and J are TRBV7-2 and TRBJ2-4; D uncertain. The CDR3 is made up of 13 amino acids. Trimming pared 2 bases from V and 7 bases from J, leaving 9 bases between. The germline V gene has CDR1 SGHTA and CDR2 FQGNSA. CDR3 coding DNA: TGTGCCAGCAGCTTACCGGGTTGGAACATTCAGTACTTC. Its protein is CASSLPGWNIQYF.